This TCR beta chain was captured by sequencing in a study of cytomegalovirus exposure and HLA in healthy donors. PCR used 60 Vbeta primers and 13 Jbeta primers. Produced via immunoSEQ multiplex PCR; TCRdb's table is partial and in-frame only. The sample consists of under 150,000 clones, under 85% of them appearing once. This clone was recorded once. This CDR3 comprises 15 residues. V was trimmed by 0 bases and J by 2 bases, leaving 11 bases between them. Germline V gene lookup returns CDR1 SEHNR and CDR2 FQNEAQ (reference sequence). The sequenced sample consisted of PBMCs. The V gene is TRBV7-9, the J gene TRBJ2-7; possibly TRBD2 for D (5 bases). The TCR was taken from a man younger than 45 in good health and CMV-seronegative. In nucleotides, the CDR3 is TGTGCCAGCAGCTTAGCGGAGGTTGTAACCTACGAGCAGTACTTC. It encodes CASSLAEVVTYEQYF.